A selection of T cell receptor beta chains follows, all from one sample in a study of blood T cells in healthy people across ages. TCRdb called the 5' RACE reads again in MiXCR, with one record for every CDR3 protein. The sample includes over 1,500,000 distinct CDR3 sequences, roughly two fifths of them seen just once. Sequences were obtained from blood. These receptors came from a human donor in good health. Both conserved end residues are part of each CDR3. The D gene is left open where the match is weak. Where a row states a size, it is once, few, many or the class of an expanded clone; other rows omit it.

TRBJ2-7 TRBV4-1 TRBD2 few TGCGCCAGCAGCCAAGGGGGGATAGCGGGGGCCTACGAGCAGTACTTC CASSQGGIAGAYEQYF
TRBJ1-1 TRBV18 TRBD1 . TGTGCCAGCTCACCAGCCGGGACAGGGGGCGCTCGAACTTCTGAAGCTTTCTTT CASSPAGTGGARTSEAFF
TRBJ1-1 TRBV20-1 TRBD1 . TGCAGTGCTAGCGCGGGACAGGGTGTTCCGAACACTGAAGCTTTCTTT CSASAGQGVPNTEAFF
TRBJ1-4 TRBV4-1 . . TGCGCCAGCAGCCAGTTCCAGGGGCCTAATGAAAAACTGTTTTTT CASSQFQGPNEKLFF
TRBJ2-6 TRBV6-2/TRBV6-3 . . TGTGCCGGTGCCTACAATGGAGCTGGGGCCAATGTCCTGACTTTC CAGAYNGAGANVLTF
TRBJ1-5 TRBV29-1 . . TGCAGCGTTGTAGAGGGATTCAATCAGCCCCAGCATTTT CSVVEGFNQPQHF
TRBJ2-7 TRBV5-6 TRBD1 . TGTGCCAGCAGCTTGTTTGGGACAGAACACTCCGAGCAGTACTTC CASSLFGTEHSEQYF
TRBJ2-5 TRBV12-3/TRBV12-4 . . TGTGCCAGCGCCAACCGGGGACGACAAGAGACCCAGTACTTC CASANRGRQETQYF
TRBJ2-7 TRBV15 TRBD1 . TGTGCCACCAGCAGAGGACAGGGAAGGGACGAGCAGTACTTC CATSRGQGRDEQYF
TRBJ2-1 TRBV7-2 TRBD2 few TGTGCCAGCAGATCTGCTAGCGGCACAAACAATGAGCAGTTCTTC CASRSASGTNNEQFF